These 29 T cell receptor beta chains came from one sample sequenced in a study of T cells after yellow fever vaccination. Each CDR3 protein is one row after TCRdb ran MiXCR on the 5' RACE reads. The top ten hold about a sixth of the sample, which has hundreds of thousands of distinct CDR3 sequences, roughly a sixth seen once. Sequences were derived from PBMCs, sampled before the yellow fever booster vaccination. These receptors came from a man aged 18 to 30 who received the YFV17D yellow fever vaccine.

The gene calls are TRBV6-6 and TRBJ2-1, with D perhaps matching TRBD2 (5 bases). Germline CDR1 reads MNHNY; CDR2 reads SVGAGI (reference sequence). This CDR3 spans 14 amino acids. Trimming removed 7 bases from V and 12 bases from J, with 22 bases in between. The CDR3 region has the DNA TGTGCCAGCACCTACGAAGCATCGGGGTCTGTGCAGTTCTTC. As protein: CASTYEASGSVQFF.

This clonotype was recorded a few times. V gene TRBV28 combines with J gene TRBJ2-7, with unresolved D. The CDR3 consists of 17 residues. Trimming removed 1 base from V and 1 base from J, with 17 bases in between. Germline loops: CDR1 MDHEN, CDR2 SYDVKM. The CDR3 reads CASSLFVQRSSSYEQYF. The CDR3 DNA is TGTGCCAGCAGTTTATTTGTCCAGCGCAGCAGTTCCTACGAGCAGTACTTC.

V usage is TRBV6-6 and J usage is TRBJ2-1, with 7 bases lining up with TRBD2. V trimming: 4 bases; J trimming: 8 bases; junction bases outside the gene matches: 17. CDR3 size: 17 residues. Germline values: CDR1 MNHNY, CDR2 SVGAGI (reference sequence). The CDR3 sequence: CASSSQPIAGLTDEQFF. DNA of the CDR3: TGTGCCAGCAGTTCCCAGCCTATAGCGGGTCTTACTGATGAGCAGTTCTTC.

A few counts support this clonotype. CDR3 sequence: CASTSGTSSDEQFF. The CDR3 nucleotides are TGCGCCAGCACCTCCGGAACTAGTAGCGATGAGCAGTTCTTC. This chain links TRBV5-1 with TRBJ2-1; possibly TRBD2 for D (5 bases). In germline, CDR1 is SGHRS, CDR2 YFSETQ. With 6 bases removed from V and 8 bases from J, the gap between germline ends came to 18 bases. CDR3 length: 14 residues.

The rearrangement links TRBV7-9 to TRBJ1-1; D uncertain. V lost 5 bases, J lost 4 bases, and 11 bases lay in between. Germline V gives CDR1 SEHNR, CDR2 FQNEAQ (reference sequence). The CDR3 length is 13 residues. The chain's CDR3 is CASSPPPSTEAFF. The CDR3 DNA reads TGTGCCAGCAGCCCACCCCCCAGCACTGAAGCTTTCTTT.

The rearrangement links TRBV6-6 to TRBJ2-7; TRBD2 matches at 9 bases. Germline trimming cut 10 bases from V and 7 bases from J; bases unmatched to any gene: 8. CDR1 MNHNY and CDR2 SVGAGI come from the germline V gene (reference sequence). This CDR3 has 12 residues. Written as DNA, the CDR3 is TGTGCCACCCGCGGGGGGGCGGGTGAGCAGTACTTC. This sequence encodes CATRGGAGEQYF.

This clonotype was seen more than once but under ten times. CDR3 sequence reads: CASSQGDSNTEAFF. The CDR3 DNA reads TGTGCCAGCAGCCAGGGAGACAGTAACACTGAAGCTTTCTTT. The rearrangement uses TRBV4-2 and TRBJ1-1; D perhaps matches TRBD1 (5 bases). V lost 3 bases to trimming and J lost 2 bases, with 10 bases between them. The CDR3 sequence is 14 residues long. In germline, CDR1 is LGHNA, CDR2 YNFKEQ.

This clonotype has just a few counts. The junction does not match germline at one end; this may be a read error. The chain couples TRBV9 to TRBJ1-5; TRBD1 is a possible D gene (6 bases). Germline V gene sequence: CDR1 SGDLS, CDR2 YYNGEE. This CDR3 has 14 residues. The CDR3 here is CACSVGGGDQPQHF. The CDR3 nucleotides read TGTGCCTGCAGCGTAGGAGGGGGGGATCAGCCCCAGCATTTT.

The gene calls are TRBV4-2 and TRBJ2-5; 10 positions agree with TRBD2. CDR3 size: 16 residues. In germline, CDR1 is LGHNA, CDR2 YNFKEQ. The trim removed 2 bases at V and 5 bases at J, leaving 8 bases unmatched. As DNA, the CDR3 is TGTGCCAGCAGCCAATTAAGCGGGGGGGCAGAGGAGACCCAGTACTTC. The encoded protein is CASSQLSGGAEETQYF.

This clonotype was detected a few times. The chain carries TRBV6-5 and TRBJ2-1; D uncertain. This CDR3 is 13 amino acids long. V lost 2 bases to trimming and J lost 6 bases, with 8 bases between them. Germline V gene data show CDR1 as MNHEY and CDR2 as SVGAGI. The CDR3 region is CASSYGGRNEQFF. The CDR3, as DNA: TGTGCCAGCAGTTACGGCGGACGCAATGAGCAGTTCTTC.

The chain has TRBV5-5 and TRBJ2-1; D possibly uses TRBD1 or TRBD2 (5 bases each). The CDR3 covers 16 residues. Trimming pared 1 base from V and 1 base from J, leaving 12 bases between. CDR1 is SGHKS, CDR2 YYEKEE, per germline (reference sequence). CDR3 in amino acids: CASSLSGTASYNEQFF. The CDR3 DNA reads TGTGCCAGCAGCTTGTCGGGGACGGCGTCCTACAATGAGCAGTTCTTC.

The V gene is TRBV19, the J gene TRBJ2-7; a possible D gene is TRBD2 (5 bases). The ends were cut back, 3 bases at V and 0 bases at J, with 9 bases in the middle. Per the germline V gene, CDR1 is LNHDA and CDR2 is SQIVND (reference sequence). The CDR3 length is 14 residues. This CDR3 is CASSILGSSYEQYF. Written as DNA, the CDR3 is TGTGCCAGTAGTATTTTGGGGAGCTCCTACGAGCAGTACTTC.

In this sample, this clonotype turned up a few times. One end of the junction fails to match germline, which may point to a read error. CDR3 loop: CTSSQDISGANVLTF. The CDR3, as DNA: TGCACCAGCAGTCAAGACATTTCTGGGGCCAACGTCCTGACTTTC. The genes are TRBV27 and TRBJ2-6, with D hard to call. Per the germline V gene, CDR1 is MNHEY and CDR2 is SMNVEV (reference sequence). This CDR3 comprises 15 residues.

The chain joins TRBV27 to TRBJ2-4; a possible D gene is TRBD1 (6 bases). Germline assignment: CDR1 MNHEY and CDR2 SMNVEV (reference sequence). CDR3 length: 16 residues. Trimming removed 5 bases at V and 0 bases at J, with 14 bases between. DNA for the CDR3: TGTGCCAGCAGTCCCTATCAGGGGAGAGCCAAAAACATTCAGTACTTC. It encodes CASSPYQGRAKNIQYF.

The V call is TRBV6-2 or TRBV6-3, the J call TRBJ1-1; the D is unclear. The CDR3 runs to 12 residues. V lost 2 bases, J lost 6 bases, and 7 bases lay in between. Germline assignment: CDR1 MNHEY and CDR2 SVGEGT. CDR3 coding DNA: TGTGCCAGCAGTTACCCCCACCCTGAAGCTTTCTTT. Its translation: CASSYPHPEAFF.

The chain combines TRBV7-2 with TRBJ2-7; TRBD2 aligns across 11 bases. Germline V lookup: CDR1 SGHTA, CDR2 FQGNSA. The trim removed 3 bases at V and 0 bases at J, leaving 7 bases unmatched. CDR3 size: 17 residues. The CDR3 spells CASSFLAGGSTSYEQYF. The DNA of the CDR3 is TGTGCCAGCAGCTTTCTAGCGGGGGGCTCTACCTCCTACGAGCAGTACTTC. Full variable domain (rest looked up from reference TRBV7-2 and TRBJ2-7): GAGVSQSPSNKVTEKGKDVELRCDPISGHTALYWYRQSLGQGLEFLIYFQGNSAPDKSGLPSDRFSAERTGGSVSTLTIQRTQQEDSAVYLCASSFLAGGSTSYEQYFGPGTRLTVT.

This clonotype was seen ten or more times. The rearrangement joins TRBV7-2 to TRBJ2-6; perhaps TRBD1 as D (5 bases). With 6 bases removed from V and 1 base from J, the gap between germline ends came to 10 bases. The CDR3 has 15 amino acids. From germline, CDR1 is SGHTA and CDR2 FQGNSA. The CDR3 loop is CASSTSGSGANVLTF. The CDR3 DNA reads as TGTGCCAGCAGTACCTCAGGGTCTGGGGCCAACGTCCTGACTTTC.

V gene TRBV7-6 combines with J gene TRBJ2-2, with no clear D. The CDR3 runs 12 residues. The germline V and J ends were trimmed by 5 bases and 7 bases, with 8 bases remaining between them. Germline assignment: CDR1 SGHVS and CDR2 FNYEAQ. CDR3 DNA: TGTGCCAGCAGCCCGCAGGTCGGGGAGCTGTTTTTT. Amino acids: CASSPQVGELFF.

This rearrangement joins TRBV5-1 to TRBJ2-2; a weak D match, TRBD2 (6 bases). The CDR3 is made up of 15 amino acids. Trimming cost V 7 bases and J 2 bases, with 15 bases left between them. Germline V gene data show CDR1 as SGHRS and CDR2 as YFSETQ. CDR3 in DNA: TGCGCCAGCTGCTCGCGGGGTATAAACACCGGGGAGCTGTTTTTT. Its protein is CASCSRGINTGELFF.

This clonotype was found a few times. This sequence joins TRBV5-1 and TRBJ1-1; possible D gene TRBD1, 5 bases. This CDR3 comprises 15 residues. From germline, CDR1 is SGHRS and CDR2 YFSETQ. V gave up 0 bases and J gave up 1 base, with 10 bases separating them. CDR3 DNA: TGCGCCAGCAGCTTGGGTCTAGGGGCGAACACTGAAGCTTTCTTT. It is translated as CASSLGLGANTEAFF.

This clonotype has only a few counts. The chain has TRBV7-3 and TRBJ1-2; TRBD1 might be the D (5 bases). The CDR3 covers 13 residues. Germline lookup yields CDR1 SGHTA and CDR2 FQGTGA. The ends were cut back, 3 bases at V and 4 bases at J, with 9 bases in the middle. The CDR3 DNA is TGTGCCAGCAGCTTTCAGGGTTCCTATGGCTACACCTTC. Its protein is CASSFQGSYGYTF.

This clonotype was seen only a few times. The genes are TRBV4-1 and TRBJ1-6, with D maybe TRBD1 (5 bases). Germline lookup yields CDR1 MGHRA and CDR2 YSYEKL. V was shortened by 8 bases and J by 9 bases, with 17 bases between the two germline ends. This CDR3 spans 14 amino acids. Here the CDR3 DNA reads TGCGCCAGCTCCAGGAGGGACGGAGCTTCACCCCTCCACTTT. Encoded protein: CASSRRDGASPLHF.

The chain carries TRBV12-3 or TRBV12-4 and TRBJ2-3, with TRBD2 as a possible D gene (6 bases). With 2 bases removed from V and 3 bases from J, the gap between germline ends came to 12 bases. The length of the CDR3 is 15 residues. The CDR3 spells CASSLKSRGTDTQYF. In DNA, the CDR3 is TGTGCCAGCAGTTTAAAGTCACGGGGGACAGATACGCAGTATTTT.

This clonotype was seen at least ten times. The chain uses TRBV20-1 and TRBJ1-5; possible D gene TRBD1, 5 bases. Trimming left V 1 base short and J 7 bases short, with 17 bases between. Germline V gives CDR1 DFQATT, CDR2 SNEGSKA (reference sequence). The CDR3 has 15 amino acids. The CDR3 DNA sequence: TGCAGTGCTAGAGGCCTCGGGGCTGAAAGGCAGCCCCAGCATTTT. This translates into CSARGLGAERQPQHF.

This clonotype was picked up a small number of times. At one end, the junction sequence differs from germline, possibly due to a read error. The rearrangement joins TRBV28 to TRBJ2-3, with D perhaps assigned TRBD1 or TRBD2 (5 bases each). Germline V gene sequence: CDR1 MDHEN, CDR2 SYDVKM. CDR3 length equals 16 residues. CDR3 in DNA: TGTGCCAGCAGTGCCGGGACCCTCCCCGCCCTTTTCGTTTTAGAGTTT. This sequence encodes CASSAGTLPALFVLEF.

The J gene is TRBJ2-5, the V gene TRBV4-2; weak D call: TRBD1 (7 bases). Looked up from germline, CDR1 is LGHNA and CDR2 is YNFKEQ. Trimming took 0 bases from V and 5 from J, leaving 16 bases between them. The CDR3 extends over 16 amino acids. In DNA form, the CDR3 reads TGTGCCAGCAGCCAAGATCAGGGGGGAGTCTCGGAGACCCAGTACTTC. Translation: CASSQDQGGVSETQYF.

The chain recombines TRBV20-1 with TRBJ1-2; the D gene is possibly TRBD1 (5 bases). From germline, CDR1 is DFQATT and CDR2 SNEGSKA (reference sequence). V lost 1 base, J lost 0 bases, and 9 bases lay in between. The CDR3 loop spans 14 amino acids. The CDR3 coding sequence is TGCAGTGCTAGAGGGGGCTTCGCTAACTATGGCTACACCTTC. Translated: CSARGGFANYGYTF.

This clonotype was picked up a small number of times. The chain couples TRBV7-9 to TRBJ1-5; TRBD1 is a possible D gene (5 bases). This CDR3 is built from 14 residues. V shed 3 bases and J shed 5 bases, with 11 bases lying between them. In germline, CDR1 is SEHNR, CDR2 FQNEAQ (reference sequence). CDR3 sequence: CASSFGQGHQPQHF. Written as DNA, the CDR3 is TGTGCCAGCAGCTTCGGGCAGGGACATCAGCCCCAGCATTTT. The variable domain in full, completed from reference TRBV7-9 and TRBJ1-5, reads DTGVSQNPRHKITKRGQNVTFRCDPISEHNRLYWYRQTLGQGPEFLTYFQNEAQLEKSRLLSDRFSAERPKGSFSTLEIQRTEQGDSAMYLCASSFGQGHQPQHFGDGTRLSIL.

V is TRBV7-2 and J is TRBJ1-5; the match to TRBD1 covers 8 bases. The CDR3 runs to 19 residues. The V gene end was trimmed by 5 bases and the J gene end by 4 bases; junction bases not matched to a gene: 19. Germline V gene data show CDR1 as SGHTA and CDR2 as FQGNSA. DNA for the CDR3: TGTGCCAGCAGCCCGACTCGGTTAAGGACAGGGAATCCGAATCAGCCCCAGCATTTT. Its protein product is CASSPTRLRTGNPNQPQHF.